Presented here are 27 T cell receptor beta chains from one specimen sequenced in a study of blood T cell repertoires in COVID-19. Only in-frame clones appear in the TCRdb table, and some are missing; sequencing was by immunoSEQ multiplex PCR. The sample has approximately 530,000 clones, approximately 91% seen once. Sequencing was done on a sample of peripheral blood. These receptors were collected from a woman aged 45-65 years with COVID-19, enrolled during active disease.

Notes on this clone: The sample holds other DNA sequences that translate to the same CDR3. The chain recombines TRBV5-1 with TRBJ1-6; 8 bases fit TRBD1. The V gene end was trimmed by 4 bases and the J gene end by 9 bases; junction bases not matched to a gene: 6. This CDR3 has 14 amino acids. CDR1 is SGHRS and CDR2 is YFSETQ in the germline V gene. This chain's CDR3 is CASSLGQGGSPLHF. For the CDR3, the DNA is TGCGCCAGCAGCCTCGGACAGGGCGGTTCACCCCTCCACTTT.

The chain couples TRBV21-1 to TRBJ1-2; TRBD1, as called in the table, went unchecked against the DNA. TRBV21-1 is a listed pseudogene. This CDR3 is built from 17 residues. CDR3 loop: CASSPPGQFFAYCGYTF. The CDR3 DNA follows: TGTGCCAGCAGCCCTCCGGGACAGTTCTTCGCCTATTGTGGCTACACCTTC.

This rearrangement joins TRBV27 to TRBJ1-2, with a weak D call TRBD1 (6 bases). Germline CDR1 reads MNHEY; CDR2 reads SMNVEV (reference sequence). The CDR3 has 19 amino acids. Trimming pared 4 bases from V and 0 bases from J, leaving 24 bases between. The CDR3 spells CASSYNLRDNARANYGYTF. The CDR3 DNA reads TGTGCCAGCAGTTACAATTTGAGGGACAACGCTAGAGCTAACTATGGCTACACCTTC.

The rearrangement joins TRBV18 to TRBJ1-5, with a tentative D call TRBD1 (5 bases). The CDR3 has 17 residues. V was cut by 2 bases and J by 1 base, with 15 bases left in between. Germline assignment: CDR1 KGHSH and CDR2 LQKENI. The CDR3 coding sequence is TGTGCCAGCTCACCATCACGACAGCCTTCAAGCAATCAGCCCCAGCATTTT. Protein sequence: CASSPSRQPSSNQPQHF.

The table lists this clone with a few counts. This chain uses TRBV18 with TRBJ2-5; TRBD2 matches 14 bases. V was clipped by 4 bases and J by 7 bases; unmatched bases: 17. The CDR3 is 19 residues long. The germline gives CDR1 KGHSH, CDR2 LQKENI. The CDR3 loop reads CASSQPGLAGDRPEGTQYF. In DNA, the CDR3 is TGTGCCAGCTCACAACCGGGACTAGCGGGAGACCGCCCCGAAGGGACCCAGTACTTC.

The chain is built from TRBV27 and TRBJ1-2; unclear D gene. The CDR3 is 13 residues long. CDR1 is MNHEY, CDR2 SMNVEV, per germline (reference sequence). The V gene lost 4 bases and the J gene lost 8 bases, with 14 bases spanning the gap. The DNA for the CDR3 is TGTGCCAGCAGTTCCACAGCCTCCAACGGCTACACCTTC. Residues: CASSSTASNGYTF.

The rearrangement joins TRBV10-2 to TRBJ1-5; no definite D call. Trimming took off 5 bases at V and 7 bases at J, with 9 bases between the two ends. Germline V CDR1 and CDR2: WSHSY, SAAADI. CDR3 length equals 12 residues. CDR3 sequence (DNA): TGCGCCAGCAGTTTAGGAGGACAGCCCCAGCATTTT. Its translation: CASSLGGQPQHF.

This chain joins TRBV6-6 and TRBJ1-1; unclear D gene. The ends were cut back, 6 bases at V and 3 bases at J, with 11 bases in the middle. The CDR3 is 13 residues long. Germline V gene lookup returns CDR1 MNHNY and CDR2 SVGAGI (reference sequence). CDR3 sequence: CASSAEGYTEAFF. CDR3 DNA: TGTGCCAGCAGCGCTGAGGGATACACTGAAGCTTTCTTT.

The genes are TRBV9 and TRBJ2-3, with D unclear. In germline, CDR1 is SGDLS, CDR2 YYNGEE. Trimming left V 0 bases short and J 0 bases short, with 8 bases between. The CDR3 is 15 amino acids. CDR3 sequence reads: CASSVGASSTDTQYF. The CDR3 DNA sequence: TGTGCCAGCAGCGTAGGGGCCTCTAGCACAGATACGCAGTATTTT.

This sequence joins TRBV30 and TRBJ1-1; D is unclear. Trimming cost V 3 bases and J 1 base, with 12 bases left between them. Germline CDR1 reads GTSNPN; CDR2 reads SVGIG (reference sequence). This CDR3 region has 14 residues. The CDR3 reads CAWRRRIRNTEAFF. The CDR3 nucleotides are TGTGCCTGGAGGAGGAGGATCCGGAACACTGAAGCTTTCTTT.

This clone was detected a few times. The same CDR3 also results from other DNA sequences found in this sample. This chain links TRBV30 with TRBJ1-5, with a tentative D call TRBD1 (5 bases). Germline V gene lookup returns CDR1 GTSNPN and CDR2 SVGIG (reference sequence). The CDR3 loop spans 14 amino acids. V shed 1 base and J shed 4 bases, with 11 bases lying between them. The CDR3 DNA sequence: TGTGCCTGGAGTGGGGGCGGGGGTAATCAGCCCCAGCATTTT. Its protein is CAWSGGGGNQPQHF.

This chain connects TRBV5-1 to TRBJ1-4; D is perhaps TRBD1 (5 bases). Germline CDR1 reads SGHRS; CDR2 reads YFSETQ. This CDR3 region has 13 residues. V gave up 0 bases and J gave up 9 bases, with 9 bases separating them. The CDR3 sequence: CASSLDAGQKLFF. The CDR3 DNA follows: TGCGCCAGCAGCTTGGATGCGGGGCAAAAACTGTTTTTT.

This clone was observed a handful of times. The CDR3 sequence is CASSRVGADQPQHF. The CDR3 coding sequence is TGTGCCAGCAGTAGGGTGGGGGCCGATCAGCCCCAGCATTTT. The rearrangement links TRBV6-2 or TRBV6-3 to TRBJ1-5; D is perhaps TRBD1 (6 bases). The CDR3 runs to 14 residues. CDR1 MNHEY and CDR2 SVGEGT come from the germline V gene. Trimming stripped 5 bases from V and 5 bases from J, with 13 bases between.

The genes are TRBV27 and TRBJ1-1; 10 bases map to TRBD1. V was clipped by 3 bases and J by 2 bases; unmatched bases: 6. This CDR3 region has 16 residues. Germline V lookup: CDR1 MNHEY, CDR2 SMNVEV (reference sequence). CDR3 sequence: CASSFDRGRVNTEAFF. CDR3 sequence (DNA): TGTGCCAGCAGTTTTGACAGGGGGCGAGTTAACACTGAAGCTTTCTTT.

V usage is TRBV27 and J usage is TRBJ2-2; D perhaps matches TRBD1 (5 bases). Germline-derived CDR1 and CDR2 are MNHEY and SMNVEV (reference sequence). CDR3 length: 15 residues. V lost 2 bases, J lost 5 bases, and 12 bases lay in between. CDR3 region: CASSLHAGITGELFF. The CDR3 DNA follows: TGTGCCAGCAGTTTACATGCAGGGATAACCGGGGAGCTGTTTTTT.

The CDR3 loop reads CASSPMGQGAEKLFF. As DNA, the CDR3 is TGCGCCAGCAGCCCGATGGGACAGGGAGCCGAAAAACTGTTTTTT. The V and J genes are TRBV5-1 and TRBJ1-4, with 9 bases fitting TRBD1. With 4 bases clipped from V and 8 bases from J, the junction kept 9 bases outside the gene matches. Looked up from germline, CDR1 is SGHRS and CDR2 is YFSETQ. The CDR3 extends over 15 amino acids.

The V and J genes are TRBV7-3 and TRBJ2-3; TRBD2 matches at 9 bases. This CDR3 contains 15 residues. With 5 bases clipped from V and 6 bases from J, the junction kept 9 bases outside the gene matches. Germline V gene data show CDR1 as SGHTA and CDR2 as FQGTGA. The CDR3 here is CASSRSGGQFDTQYF. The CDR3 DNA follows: TGTGCCAGCAGCCGGAGCGGGGGGCAATTCGATACGCAGTATTTT.

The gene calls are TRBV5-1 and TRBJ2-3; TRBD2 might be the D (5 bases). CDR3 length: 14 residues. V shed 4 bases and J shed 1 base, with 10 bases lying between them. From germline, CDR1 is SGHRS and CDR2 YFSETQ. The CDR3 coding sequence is TGCGCCAGCAGCGCCCGGACTGGCACAGATACGCAGTATTTT. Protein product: CASSARTGTDTQYF.

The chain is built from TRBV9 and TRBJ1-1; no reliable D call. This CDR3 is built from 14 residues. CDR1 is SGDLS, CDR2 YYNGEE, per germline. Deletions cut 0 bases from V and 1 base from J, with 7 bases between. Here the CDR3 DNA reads TGTGCCAGCAGCGTAGTCACAGAGAACACTGAAGCTTTCTTT. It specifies CASSVVTENTEAFF.

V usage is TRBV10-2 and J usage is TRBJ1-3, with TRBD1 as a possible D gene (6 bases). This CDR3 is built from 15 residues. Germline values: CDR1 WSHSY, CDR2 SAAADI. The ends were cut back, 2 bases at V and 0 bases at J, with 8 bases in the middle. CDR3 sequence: CASSEQGSSGNTIYF. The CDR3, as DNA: TGCGCCAGCAGTGAGCAGGGGAGCTCTGGAAACACCATATATTTT.

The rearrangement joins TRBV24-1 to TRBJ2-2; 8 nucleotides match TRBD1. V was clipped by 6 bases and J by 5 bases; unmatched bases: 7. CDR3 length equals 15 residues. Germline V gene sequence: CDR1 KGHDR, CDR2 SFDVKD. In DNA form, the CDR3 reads TGTGCCACCAGTACGGGACAGGCGGGGACCGGGGAGCTGTTTTTT. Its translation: CATSTGQAGTGELFF.

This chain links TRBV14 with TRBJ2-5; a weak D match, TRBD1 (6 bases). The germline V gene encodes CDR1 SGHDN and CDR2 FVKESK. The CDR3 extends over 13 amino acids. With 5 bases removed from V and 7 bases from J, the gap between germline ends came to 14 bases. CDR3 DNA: TGTGCCAGCAGCAGTGTGGGGGCGGGGACCCAGTACTTC. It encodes CASSSVGAGTQYF.

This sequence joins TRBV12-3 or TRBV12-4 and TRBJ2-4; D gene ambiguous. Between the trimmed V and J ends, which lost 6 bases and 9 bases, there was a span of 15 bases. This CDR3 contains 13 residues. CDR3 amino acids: CASSPPAAGIQYF. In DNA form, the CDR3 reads TGTGCCAGCAGCCCGCCCGCCGCCGGCATTCAGTACTTC.

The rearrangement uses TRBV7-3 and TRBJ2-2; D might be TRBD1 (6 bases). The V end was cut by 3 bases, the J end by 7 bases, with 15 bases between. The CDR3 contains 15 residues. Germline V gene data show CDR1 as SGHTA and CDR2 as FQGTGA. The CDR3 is CASSFSPQGGGELFF. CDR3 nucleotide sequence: TGTGCCAGCAGCTTTTCGCCACAGGGTGGCGGGGAGCTGTTTTTT.

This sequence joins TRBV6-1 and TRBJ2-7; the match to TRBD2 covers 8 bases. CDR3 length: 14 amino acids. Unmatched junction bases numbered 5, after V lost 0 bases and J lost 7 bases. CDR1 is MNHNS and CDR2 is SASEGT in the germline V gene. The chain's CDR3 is CASSEASGDLEQYF. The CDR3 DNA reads TGTGCCAGCAGTGAAGCTAGCGGGGATTTAGAGCAGTACTTC.

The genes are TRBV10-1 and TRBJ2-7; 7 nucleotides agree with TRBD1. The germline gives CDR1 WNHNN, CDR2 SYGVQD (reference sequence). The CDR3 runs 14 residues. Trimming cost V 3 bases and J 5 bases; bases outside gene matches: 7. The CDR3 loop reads CASSEGQAMHEQYF. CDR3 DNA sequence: TGCGCCAGCAGTGAAGGACAGGCTATGCACGAGCAGTACTTC.

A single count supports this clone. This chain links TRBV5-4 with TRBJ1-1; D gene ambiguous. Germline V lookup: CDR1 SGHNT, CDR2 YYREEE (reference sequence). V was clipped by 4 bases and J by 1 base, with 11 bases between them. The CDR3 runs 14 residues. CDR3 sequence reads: CASSPLGGNTEAFF. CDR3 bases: TGTGCCAGCAGCCCCCTCGGAGGGAACACTGAAGCTTTCTTT.